This T cell receptor (beta chain) comes out of a study of blood T cells in healthy people across ages. General study results and limits: The diversity estimates, figures obtained from one million T cells, were considered underestimates.

A note on this clonotype: The antigen is not known.

A sample-barcoded 5' primer and a J-beta primer mix were used in a second PCR of roughly 6 to 11 cycles. CDR3-containing paired-end reads numbering at least 2.5 million came from each sample. One entry per CDR3 protein, called by TCRdb with MiXCR from the 5' RACE reads. The table includes about 970,000 distinct CDR3 sequences, roughly 50% detected once. Germline V CDR1 and CDR2: DFQATT, SNEGSKA (reference sequence). This CDR3 comprises 15 residues. The people who gave samples were healthy Caucasians from Russia, aged roughly 6 to 90. This receptor was obtained from a woman aged 55 to 70 in good health. The sequencing input was blood. The chain has TRBV20-1 and TRBJ2-5, with a weak D call TRBD2 (6 bases). CDR3 in amino acids: CSVGGATGLQETQYF. The CDR3 DNA follows: TGCAGCGTGGGGGGTGCCACGGGCCTCCAAGAGACCCAGTACTTC.